These 17 T cell receptor beta chains came from one sample sequenced in a study of glioma-infiltrating T cells after dendritic cell vaccination. The time point denotes: after dendritic cell vaccination, including at tumor progression/relapse. Sequenced by immunoSEQ multiplex PCR; TCRdb stores in-frame clones only, minus some. The sample records 65,000 or so clones, roughly 86% being singletons. This sample comprised blood, obtained after dendritic cell vaccination. These receptor sequences come from a human donor with glioblastoma.

This sequence joins TRBV30 and TRBJ2-6; the D gene is possibly TRBD2 (5 bases). The V gene lost 2 bases and the J gene lost 4 bases, with 15 bases spanning the gap. Germline V gene sequence: CDR1 GTSNPN, CDR2 SVGIG (reference sequence). The CDR3 has 16 residues. The CDR3 DNA follows: TGTGCCTGGAGTAGGTCCGGGGTCCCCGGGGCCAACGTCCTGACTTTC. It encodes CAWSRSGVPGANVLTF.

This rearrangement joins TRBV4-2 to TRBJ2-3; 8 positions agree with TRBD2. Trimming cost V 1 base and J 4 bases; bases outside gene matches: 10. CDR1 is LGHNA, CDR2 YNFKEQ, per germline. The CDR3 spans 17 residues. Here the CDR3 reads CASSQGTYGGGPDTQYF. The CDR3 DNA reads TGTGCCAGCAGCCAAGGCACCTACGGGGGGGGGCCAGATACGCAGTATTTT.

The chain carries TRBV6-6 and TRBJ2-2, with D possibly matching TRBD2 (6 bases). Germline-derived CDR1 and CDR2 are MNHNY and SVGAGI (reference sequence). CDR3 length: 15 residues. V was cut by 2 bases and J by 3 bases, with 10 bases left in between. The CDR3 region is CASSYGGMYTGELFF. DNA of the CDR3: TGTGCCAGCAGTTACGGGGGGATGTACACCGGGGAGCTGTTTTTT.

This clone is a singleton in its sample. At one end the junction does not follow the germline gene, possibly because of a read error. The chain has TRBV7-7 and TRBJ2-1; D gene unclear. The CDR3 extends over 11 amino acids. The germline gives CDR1 SSHAT, CDR2 FNYEAQ (reference sequence). The CDR3 bases are TGTGCTAGCAGCCCTAGTAACGAGCAGTTCTTC. This codes for CASSPSNEQFF. The full variable domain, with the rest looked up from reference TRBV7-7 and TRBJ2-1, is GAGVSQSPRYKVTKRGQDVTLRCDPISSHATLYWYQQALGQGPEFLTYFNYEAQPDKSGLPSDRFSAERPEGSISTLTIQRTEQRDSAMYRCASSPSNEQFFGPGTRLTVL.

V is TRBV5-1 and J is TRBJ1-4; D is uncertain. V was trimmed by 4 bases and J by 0 bases, leaving 7 bases between them. CDR3 size: 14 residues. Germline CDR1 SGHRS, CDR2 YFSETQ. The CDR3 nucleotides read TGCGCCAGCAGCGAGGCCGCAACTAATGAAAAACTGTTTTTT. Its protein is CASSEAATNEKLFF.

The gene calls are TRBV2 and TRBJ1-3; D unclear. V was trimmed by 3 bases and J by 0 bases, leaving 6 bases between them. Germline loops: CDR1 SNHLY, CDR2 FYNNEI. CDR3 length equals 14 residues. In DNA, the CDR3 is TGTGCCAGCAGTGAGAACTTCTCTGGAAACACCATATATTTT. It encodes CASSENFSGNTIYF.

This rearrangement joins TRBV5-4 to TRBJ2-7, with 9 bases identical to TRBD2. The CDR3 extends over 14 amino acids. Germline V gene sequence: CDR1 SGHNT, CDR2 YYREEE (reference sequence). V lost 2 bases to trimming and J lost 6 bases; unmatched junction nucleotides: 6. The CDR3 spells CASSLSAGGLEQYF. The CDR3 DNA is TGTGCCAGCAGCTTATCCGCGGGGGGGCTCGAGCAGTACTTC.

J is TRBJ2-7 and V is TRBV5-4, with 7 bases lining up with TRBD1. Trimming at V came to 8 bases and at J to 3 bases, leaving 8 bases not matched to a gene. CDR1 SGHNT and CDR2 YYREEE come from the germline V gene (reference sequence). The CDR3 sequence is 13 residues long. CDR3 coding DNA: TGTGCCAGTTCCCCCGACAGGGACTACGAGCAGTACTTC. Translation: CASSPDRDYEQYF.

The V call is TRBV29-1, the J call TRBJ2-7, with a tentative D call TRBD1 (6 bases). The V gene lost 7 bases and the J gene lost 5 bases, with 15 bases spanning the gap. Germline V lookup: CDR1 SQVTM, CDR2 ANQGSEA. This CDR3 has 12 amino acids. For the CDR3, the DNA is TGCAGCGCCCGGACAGAGGGCAACGAGCAGTACTTC. Translation: CSARTEGNEQYF.

This clone was observed a few times. The chain uses TRBV7-9 and TRBJ1-2, with TRBD1 matching over 9 bases. V lost 3 bases to trimming and J lost 4 bases; unmatched junction nucleotides: 0. CDR1 is SEHNR and CDR2 is FQNEAQ in the germline V gene (reference sequence). This CDR3 spans 13 amino acids. The CDR3 here is CASSLGQGYGYTF. CDR3 DNA sequence: TGTGCCAGCAGCTTGGGACAGGGCTATGGCTACACCTTC.

V usage is TRBV4-2 and J usage is TRBJ2-2, with TRBD2 matching 8 bases. With V trimmed by 4 bases and J by 4 bases, 8 bases remained unmatched. The CDR3 extends over 16 amino acids. Per germline, CDR1 LGHNA and CDR2 YNFKEQ. The CDR3 bases are TGTGCCAGCAGCCCCACCGGGAGCGGGGGCACCGGGGAGCTGTTTTTT. This codes for CASSPTGSGGTGELFF.

The V and J genes are TRBV5-4 and TRBJ1-4; no clear D. Trimming took off 0 bases at V and 8 bases at J, with 5 bases between the two ends. This CDR3 has 12 residues. Germline V lookup: CDR1 SGHNT, CDR2 YYREEE (reference sequence). CDR3 loop: CASSLDQEKLFF. CDR3 in DNA: TGTGCCAGCAGCTTGGACCAGGAAAAACTGTTTTTT.

This chain links TRBV30 with TRBJ2-7; D may be TRBD2 (7 bases). V lost 5 bases, J lost 3 bases, and 14 bases lay in between. The germline V gene has CDR1 GTSNPN and CDR2 SVGIG (reference sequence). The CDR3 runs 13 residues. CDR3 region: CAWEGGTDYEQYF. The CDR3, as DNA: TGTGCCTGGGAGGGGGGGACGGACTACGAGCAGTACTTC.

A single count supports this clone. The junction differs from germline at one of its ends, possibly a read error. The V call is TRBV7-7, the J call TRBJ2-2; 10 bases line up with TRBD1. The CDR3 contains 15 residues. Per germline, CDR1 SSHAT and CDR2 FNYEAQ (reference sequence). Here the CDR3 reads CASSGGTGVAGELFF. CDR3 nucleotides: TGTGCTAGCAGCGGAGGGACAGGGGTGGCCGGGGAGCTGTTTTTT.

This clone came up once. This sequence joins TRBV10-3 and TRBJ1-5; D is perhaps TRBD1 (5 bases). CDR1 ENHRY and CDR2 SYGVKD come from the germline V gene. The CDR3 is made up of 16 amino acids. V was trimmed by 0 bases and J by 1 base, leaving 10 bases between them. The CDR3 DNA reads as TGTGCCATCAGTGAGTCGATCGGGGGAAGCAATCAGCCCCAGCATTTT. It is translated as CAISESIGGSNQPQHF.

The chain is built from TRBV9 and TRBJ1-4; TRBD1 matches 8 bases. Germline CDR1 is SGDLS and CDR2 is YYNGEE. V lost 3 bases to trimming and J lost 6 bases; unmatched junction nucleotides: 13. The CDR3 loop spans 17 amino acids. CDR3 nucleotide sequence: TGTGCCAGCAGCGCCTCAGCCCACAGGGGGAGGTATGAAAAACTGTTTTTT. The encoded protein is CASSASAHRGRYEKLFF.

The chain links TRBV19 to TRBJ2-3; the match to TRBD2 covers 15 bases. The V and J ends lost 4 bases and 2 bases, in that order; junction bases with no gene match: 16. This CDR3 contains 21 residues. Germline CDR1 LNHDA, CDR2 SQIVND (reference sequence). The CDR3 region has the DNA TGTGCCAGTAGTAAATCCAACCTCGGACTAGCGGGGGGGACGTACACAGATACGCAGTATTTT. Translating gives CASSKSNLGLAGGTYTDTQYF.